Below are 27 T cell receptor beta chains sequenced from a single sample in a study of identical twins (dated by TCRdb to the mid-2010s). To prepare the library, 5' RACE was applied. This sample was sequenced with an Illumina HiSeq 2000. The public reads were reprocessed in TCRdb via fastp at Q25 and MiXCR, keeping in-frame beta chains. Each record represents a unique CDR3 protein, reported with the most common genes and DNA among its rows. The sample table shows around 1.7 million distinct CDR3 sequences, and more than 30% are seen once. The ten biggest clones cover about 0.27% of the sample. The sample consisted of cord blood. These receptors were collected from a newborn girl in good health.

This clonotype was counted only a few times. J is TRBJ2-2 and V is TRBV20-1, with D perhaps TRBD2 (6 bases). V lost 5 bases and J 1 base, leaving 11 bases between the germline ends. Germline CDR1 reads DFQATT; CDR2 reads SNEGSKA (reference sequence). CDR3 length equals 14 residues. CDR3 DNA: TGCAGTGCTCGAAAAGCGGGGAACACCGGGGAGCTGTTTTTT. Protein product: CSARKAGNTGELFF.

This clonotype was counted only a few times. The rearrangement uses TRBV13 and TRBJ2-3, with 9 bases matching TRBD2. CDR1 is PRHDT and CDR2 is FYEKMQ in the germline V gene (reference sequence). J gave up 5 bases and V 1 base, and 1 base lay outside the gene matches. The CDR3 length is 14 residues. The CDR3, as DNA: TGTGCCAGCAGCTTAGTAGCGGGAGAAGATACGCAGTATTTT. This translates into CASSLVAGEDTQYF.

The chain uses TRBV2 and TRBJ2-1; D remains unclear. V gave up 7 bases and J gave up 3 bases, with 13 bases separating them. This CDR3 spans 14 amino acids. Germline CDR1 reads SNHLY; CDR2 reads FYNNEI. CDR3: CASTHDVLYNEQFF. In nucleotides, the CDR3 is TGTGCCAGCACACACGACGTCCTCTACAATGAGCAGTTCTTC.

A remark on this clonotype: A read error may account for a junction end that differs from germline. The V call is TRBV4-1, the J call TRBJ2-1; 7 bases are a match to TRBD2. The CDR3 extends over 15 amino acids. The germline V gene encodes CDR1 MGHRA and CDR2 YSYEKL. The CDR3 nucleotides are TGCGCCAGCAGCCAAGAACTAGCGTCCTGCAATGAGCAGTTCTTC. Protein product: CASSQELASCNEQFF.

Remarks on this clonotype: A much larger clone differs by one base, so this may be a read error. The gene calls are TRBV3-1 and TRBJ1-2; D is undetermined. The length of the CDR3 is 11 residues. Germline V CDR1 and CDR2: LGHDT, YNNKEL (reference sequence). DNA for the CDR3: TGTGCCAGCAGCCAATACTATGGCTACATCTTC. This translates into CASSQYYGYIF.

The V and J genes are TRBV20-1 and TRBJ2-2; TRBD2 matches at 12 bases. This CDR3 comprises 19 residues. Losses at the gene ends were 2 bases for V and 5 bases for J; bases not matched to a gene: 15. Germline-derived CDR1 and CDR2 are DFQATT and SNEGSKA (reference sequence). The CDR3 DNA follows: TGCAGTGCTAGACCCCCTAGCGGGAGGGCTATGGGTTGGACCGGGGAGCTGTTTTTT. Protein sequence: CSARPPSGRAMGWTGELFF.

The chain couples TRBV6-6 to TRBJ1-1; 7 bases fit TRBD1. Germline V lookup: CDR1 MNHNY, CDR2 SVGAGI (reference sequence). This CDR3 has 15 amino acids. The trim removed 2 bases at V and 5 bases at J, leaving 8 bases unmatched. The CDR3 DNA is TGTGCCAGCAGTTACACCGACAGGGCAGGTACTGAAGCTTTCTTT. Translated, it gives CASSYTDRAGTEAFF.

The genes are TRBV29-1 and TRBJ2-7; 11 bases are a match to TRBD2. Germline values: CDR1 SQVTM, CDR2 ANQGSEA. J gave up 7 bases and V 3 bases, and 17 bases lay outside the gene matches. The CDR3 sequence is 17 residues long. DNA for the CDR3: TGCAGCGTTGACGGGACTAGCGGCCTGAGCTCCTACAATGAGCAGTACTTC. It specifies CSVDGTSGLSSYNEQYF.

This chain's CDR3 is CSASRADSYEQYF. The DNA for the CDR3 is TGCAGTGCTAGTAGGGCAGACTCCTACGAGCAGTACTTC. This chain joins TRBV20-1 and TRBJ2-7, with no clear D. Trimming removed 3 bases from V and 0 bases from J, with 9 bases in between. The CDR3 consists of 13 residues. Germline V CDR1 and CDR2: DFQATT, SNEGSKA (reference sequence).

This clonotype turned up a few times. The chain couples TRBV4-1 to TRBJ1-1, with 8 positions matching TRBD1. Per germline, CDR1 MGHRA and CDR2 YSYEKL. V dropped 3 bases and J dropped 1; count of bases not matched to a gene: 7. The CDR3 contains 16 residues. The DNA of the CDR3 is TGCGCCAGCAGCCATTTCCGCGACAGGGGGAACACTGAAGCTTTCTTT. It encodes CASSHFRDRGNTEAFF.

This clonotype was detected only a few times. The chain links TRBV7-8 to TRBJ2-1; 10 bases line up with TRBD2. The CDR3 extends over 15 amino acids. Germline lookup yields CDR1 SGHVS and CDR2 FQNEAQ. Unmatched junction bases numbered 5, after V lost 4 bases and J lost 5 bases. As DNA, the CDR3 is TGTGCCAGCAGCTCTACTAGCGGGGCCCACAATGAGCAGTTCTTC. Its translation is CASSSTSGAHNEQFF.

The rearrangement uses TRBV5-1 and TRBJ2-7; D tentatively fits TRBD1 or TRBD2 (5 bases each). In germline, CDR1 is SGHRS, CDR2 YFSETQ. V was cut by 0 bases and J by 4 bases, with 11 bases left in between. The CDR3 extends over 14 amino acids. CDR3 residues: CASSLVGDPYEQYF. Written as DNA, the CDR3 is TGCGCCAGCAGCTTGGTTGGGGACCCTTACGAGCAGTACTTC.

This clonotype was seen a few times. The V and J genes are TRBV20-1 and TRBJ2-3, with D hard to call. CDR3 length equals 15 residues. Trimming pared 5 bases from V and 3 bases from J, leaving 18 bases between. CDR1 and CDR2 (germline): DFQATT, SNEGSKA (reference sequence). The DNA of the CDR3 is TGCAGTGCTCGGTTTCGGGCTACCGGAACAGATACGCAGTATTTT. Translating gives CSARFRATGTDTQYF.

Only a few counts were recorded for this clonotype. The chain couples TRBV11-1 to TRBJ2-4; 8 bases match TRBD1. The tail of the sequence fits TRBJ2-7 better, so the J call may be wrong. CDR3 length: 14 residues. Per germline, CDR1 SGHAT and CDR2 FQDESV (reference sequence). The CDR3 protein is CASSQGQGLYEQYF. As DNA, the CDR3 is TGTGCCAGCAGCCAAGGACAGGGTTTATACGAGCAGTACTTC.

The chain recombines TRBV19 with TRBJ2-1; either TRBD1 or TRBD2 may supply D (6 bases each). This CDR3 has 16 residues. V gave up 0 bases and J gave up 0 bases, with 9 bases separating them. CDR1 is LNHDA, CDR2 SQIVND, per germline (reference sequence). CDR3 protein: CASSIEGGYSYNEQFF. CDR3 sequence (DNA): TGTGCCAGTAGTATAGAAGGGGGGTACTCCTACAATGAGCAGTTCTTC.

V and J are TRBV7-9 and TRBJ2-7; 12 bases agree with TRBD2. With the DNA end fitting TRBJ2-4 better, the J assignment may be wrong. Per germline, CDR1 SEHNR and CDR2 FQNEAQ (reference sequence). The CDR3 spans 18 residues. CDR3 nucleotide sequence: TGTGCCAGCAGCCCAACCACGCCAACTAGCGGGAGGTGGAACATTCAGTACTTC. Residues: CASSPTTPTSGRWNIQYF.

CDR3 coding DNA: TGCAGTGCTAGAGGGTCGGCCTTCAATGAGCAGTTCTTC. Translating it yields CSARGSAFNEQFF. The chain recombines TRBV20-1 with TRBJ2-1; D is ambiguous. CDR3 length: 13 residues. Germline CDR1 is DFQATT and CDR2 is SNEGSKA (reference sequence). V lost 1 base, J lost 6 bases, and 10 bases lay in between.

This sequence joins TRBV12-3 or TRBV12-4 and TRBJ1-1; D possibly corresponds to TRBD1 (6 bases). V was clipped by 2 bases and J by 1 base, with 23 bases between them. The CDR3 extends over 19 amino acids. CDR3 DNA sequence: TGTGCCAGCAGTTTACGCCTTTGGAACCTAGGCAGGGGGAACACTGAAGCTTTCTTT. It codes for CASSLRLWNLGRGNTEAFF.

The V gene is TRBV13, the J gene TRBJ2-4; the D gene is possibly TRBD2 (6 bases). Germline V gene lookup returns CDR1 PRHDT and CDR2 FYEKMQ (reference sequence). The CDR3 is 16 amino acids. Trimming pared 1 base from V and 0 bases from J, leaving 10 bases between. CDR3 loop: CASSLEQGLAKNIQYF. The CDR3 nucleotides read TGTGCCAGCAGCTTAGAGCAGGGACTAGCCAAAAACATTCAGTACTTC.

This clonotype has at least ten counts. The CDR3 protein is CASSFVGSGANVLTF. The DNA for the CDR3 is TGTGCCAGCAGTTTTGTGGGAAGTGGGGCCAACGTCCTGACTTTC. The chain has TRBV28 and TRBJ2-6; no firm D call. The V and J ends lost 3 bases and 3 bases respectively, with 9 bases between them. The CDR3 runs 15 residues. Germline V gene sequence: CDR1 MDHEN, CDR2 SYDVKM.

V and J are TRBV29-1 and TRBJ1-1; D perhaps matches TRBD1 (6 bases). The ends were cut back, 4 bases at V and 2 bases at J, with 11 bases in the middle. The CDR3 sequence is 13 residues long. CDR1 is SQVTM, CDR2 ANQGSEA, per germline. The DNA for the CDR3 is TGCAGCGTTGGGGGGGGCGGAAACACTGAAGCTTTCTTT. It is translated as CSVGGGGNTEAFF. Filled out from reference TRBV29-1 and TRBJ1-1, the complete variable domain reads SAVISQKPSRDICQRGTSLTIQCQVDSQVTMMFWYRQQPGQSLTLIATANQGSEATYESGFVIDKFPISRPNLTFSTLTVSNMSPEDSSIYLCSVGGGGNTEAFFGQGTRLTVV.

V and J are TRBV6-4 and TRBJ2-1; 8 bases map to TRBD1. V trimming: 6 bases; J trimming: 0 bases; junction bases outside the gene matches: 4. CDR3 length: 15 residues. CDR1 is MRHNA and CDR2 is SNTAGT in the germline V gene. The CDR3 DNA sequence: TGTGCCAGCAGCGAGGACAGGGTCTCCTACAATGAGCAGTTCTTC. Protein product: CASSEDRVSYNEQFF.

This rearrangement joins TRBV7-2 to TRBJ1-5; D is possibly TRBD1 (5 bases). V was cut by 5 bases and J by 2 bases, with 10 bases left in between. Per germline, CDR1 SGHTA and CDR2 FQGNSA. The CDR3 covers 14 residues. DNA for the CDR3: TGTGCCAGCAGCCGCAGGGTAGGCAATCAGCCCCAGCATTTT. Protein product: CASSRRVGNQPQHF.

The rearrangement uses TRBV4-2 and TRBJ2-3, with 11 bases identical to TRBD2. J was trimmed by 2 bases and V by 9 bases; bases with no gene match: 7. The CDR3 runs to 15 residues. Germline lookup yields CDR1 LGHNA and CDR2 YNFKEQ. CDR3 coding DNA: TGTGCCAGTGATCTGGGACTAGCGGACACAGATACGCAGTATTTT. Amino acids: CASDLGLADTDTQYF.

V is TRBV6-5 and J is TRBJ2-3; TRBD2 matches at 9 bases. CDR1 is MNHEY, CDR2 SVGAGI, per germline. With V trimmed by 0 bases and J by 0 bases, 19 bases remained unmatched. The CDR3 totals 22 residues. The CDR3 loop reads CASSYSPLGLARFWWSTDTQYF. Here the CDR3 DNA reads TGTGCCAGCAGTTACTCACCCCTAGGACTAGCGAGATTTTGGTGGAGCACAGATACGCAGTATTTT.

The chain employs TRBV3-1 and TRBJ2-3; 7 nucleotides line up with TRBD2. The CDR3 totals 17 residues. Germline V CDR1 and CDR2: LGHDT, YNNKEL (reference sequence). With 4 bases clipped from V and 1 base from J, the junction kept 11 bases outside the gene matches. CDR3 in amino acids: CASSPLSSGVGTDTQYF. In DNA, the CDR3 is TGTGCCAGCAGCCCCCTCTCTAGCGGAGTAGGCACAGATACGCAGTATTTT.

The chain combines TRBV7-9 with TRBJ2-7; D call uncertain. This CDR3 spans 14 amino acids. Germline assignment: CDR1 SEHNR and CDR2 FQNEAQ (reference sequence). V shed 1 base and J shed 2 bases, with 9 bases lying between them. The CDR3: CASSLGGLPYEQYF. In nucleotides, the CDR3 is TGTGCCAGCAGCTTAGGGGGTCTTCCCTACGAGCAGTACTTC. The full variable domain, completed using reference TRBV7-9 and TRBJ2-7, is DTGVSQNPRHKITKRGQNVTFRCDPISEHNRLYWYRQTLGQGPEFLTYFQNEAQLEKSRLLSDRFSAERPKGSFSTLEIQRTEQGDSAMYLCASSLGGLPYEQYFGPGTRLTVT.